A single sample is the source of the 26 T cell receptor beta chains below, sequenced in a study of neurological immune-mediated disorders. From the 5' RACE reads, TCRdb called clonotypes with MiXCR, one entry per CDR3 protein. Among about 79,000 distinct CDR3 sequences listed, 14% were seen once. Sequences were obtained from PBMCs. The receptors were sampled from a woman in her forties or fifties in good health.

In this sample, this clonotype turned up many times. This sequence joins TRBV7-2 and TRBJ1-5; D is unresolved. The germline CDR1 and CDR2 sequences are SGHTA and FQGNSA. V was clipped by 6 bases and J by 0 bases, with 9 bases between them. The CDR3 loop spans 14 amino acids. The CDR3 protein is CASRGPNSNQPQHF. The CDR3 nucleotides are TGTGCCAGCAGAGGTCCCAATAGCAATCAGCCCCAGCATTTT. Supplemented by reference TRBV7-2 and TRBJ1-5, the full variable domain reads GAGVSQSPSNKVTEKGKDVELRCDPISGHTALYWYRQSLGQGLEFLIYFQGNSAPDKSGLPSDRFSAERTGGSVSTLTIQRTQQEDSAVYLCASRGPNSNQPQHFGDGTRLSIL.

This clonotype has just a few counts. The V gene is TRBV5-1, the J gene TRBJ2-1; 7 bases match TRBD2. Germline lookup yields CDR1 SGHRS and CDR2 YFSETQ. The J segment lost 0 bases and the V segment lost 4 bases, leaving 19 bases of the junction unmatched. The CDR3 is made up of 20 amino acids. The CDR3: CASSPFTPNTPSGSYNEQFF. CDR3 coding DNA: TGCGCCAGCAGCCCCTTTACCCCCAATACCCCTAGCGGCTCCTACAATGAGCAGTTCTTC.

There are many counts of this clonotype. The chain recombines TRBV20-1 with TRBJ1-1; D not resolved. Germline values: CDR1 DFQATT, CDR2 SNEGSKA (reference sequence). V dropped 0 bases and J dropped 0 bases, with 5 bases sitting between them. This CDR3 has 13 residues. CDR3 bases: TGCAGTGCTAGAGAGACTTTGAACACTGAAGCTTTCTTT. The encoded protein is CSARETLNTEAFF.

This clonotype occurred many times. This chain connects TRBV29-1 to TRBJ1-1; D call uncertain. The ends were cut back, 4 bases at V and 1 base at J, with 13 bases in the middle. The CDR3 totals 14 residues. CDR1 is SQVTM, CDR2 ANQGSEA, per germline. The CDR3 loop is CSVVAGQTNTEAFF. Written as DNA, the CDR3 is TGCAGCGTTGTCGCCGGGCAGACGAACACTGAAGCTTTCTTT. Looking up the rest from reference TRBV29-1 and TRBJ1-1 gives the full variable domain: SAVISQKPSRDICQRGTSLTIQCQVDSQVTMMFWYRQQPGQSLTLIATANQGSEATYESGFVIDKFPISRPNLTFSTLTVSNMSPEDSSIYLCSVVAGQTNTEAFFGQGTRLTVV.

The CDR3 region is CSGHRGGAYNEQFF. CDR3 DNA: TGCAGCGGCCATCGGGGCGGGGCCTACAATGAGCAGTTCTTC. The V gene is TRBV29-1, the J gene TRBJ2-1, with D perhaps matching TRBD2 (6 bases). The CDR3 is 14 amino acids. Germline V gene data show CDR1 as SQVTM and CDR2 as ANQGSEA. V lost 7 bases to trimming and J lost 2 bases, with 15 bases between them.

About this clonotype: A clone one base away is much larger, so this may be a read error. V is TRBV5-1 and J is TRBJ2-1; 10 bases line up with TRBD1. The CDR3 covers 15 residues. In germline, CDR1 is SGHRS, CDR2 YFSETQ. Trimming removed 4 bases from V and 8 bases from J; junction bases left unmatched: 9. CDR3 loop: CASSAGTGEWHEQFF. The CDR3 DNA sequence: TGCGCCAGCAGCGCAGGGACAGGGGAATGGCATGAGCAGTTCTTC.

This clonotype occurred many times. This chain uses TRBV5-1 with TRBJ1-6; D perhaps matches TRBD1 (6 bases). This CDR3 comprises 16 residues. Germline CDR1 and CDR2: SGHRS and YFSETQ. V was trimmed by 0 bases and J by 12 bases, leaving 19 bases between them. The CDR3 DNA reads as TGCGCCAGCAGCTTGGCCCAAGGTTCAGGGGTTGAACCCCTCCACTTT. Protein sequence: CASSLAQGSGVEPLHF. Full variable domain (rest looked up from reference TRBV5-1 and TRBJ1-6): KAGVTQTPRYLIKTRGQQVTLSCSPISGHRSVSWYQQTPGQGLQFLFEYFSETQRNKGNFPGRFSGRQFSNSRSEMNVSTLELGDSALYLCASSLAQGSGVEPLHFGNGTRLTVT.

This clonotype was found many times. The chain uses TRBV28 and TRBJ1-4; 10 bases line up with TRBD1. Germline V gene sequence: CDR1 MDHEN, CDR2 SYDVKM. The CDR3 spans 14 residues. Unmatched junction bases numbered 6, after V lost 7 bases and J lost 7 bases. This CDR3 reads CASNRQGASEKLFF. CDR3 sequence (DNA): TGTGCCAGCAACCGACAGGGGGCAAGTGAAAAACTGTTTTTT.

This clonotype was detected only a few times. V and J are TRBV12-3 or TRBV12-4 and TRBJ2-1; D is unresolved. V dropped 3 bases and J dropped 7 bases, with 10 bases sitting between them. The CDR3 runs to 13 residues. CDR3 loop: CASSLGRQNEQFF. Written as DNA, the CDR3 is TGTGCCAGCAGTTTGGGCAGGCAAAATGAGCAGTTCTTC.

Many counts were recorded for this clonotype. The rearrangement links TRBV20-1 to TRBJ1-5; weak D call: TRBD1 (6 bases). The V gene lost 3 bases and the J gene lost 2 bases, with 11 bases spanning the gap. The CDR3 consists of 14 residues. Germline V gene data show CDR1 as DFQATT and CDR2 as SNEGSKA (reference sequence). The CDR3 DNA reads TGCAGTGCTAGTGGGACACCCGGCAATCAGCCCCAGCATTTT. It yields the protein CSASGTPGNQPQHF.

On this clonotype: This may stem from a read error, because a much larger clone lies one nucleotide away. The rearrangement uses TRBV20-1 and TRBJ2-5; 8 nucleotides align to TRBD2. Germline lookup yields CDR1 DFQATT and CDR2 SNEGSKA (reference sequence). The CDR3 totals 14 residues. CDR3 sequence: CGARFSGGPKTQYF. In nucleotides, the CDR3 is TGCGGTGCTAGATTTTCGGGAGGGCCAAAGACCCAGTACTTC.

Ten or more counts support this clonotype. The gene calls are TRBV3-1 and TRBJ2-7, with D unresolved. There are 11 residues in the CDR3. Germline V gene sequence: CDR1 LGHDT, CDR2 YNNKEL (reference sequence). Trimming pared 7 bases from V and 6 bases from J, leaving 10 bases between. In DNA, the CDR3 is TGTGCCAGCAAGAAGAGTGGCGAGCAGTACTTC. It codes for CASKKSGEQYF.

This clonotype was counted at least ten times. The V gene is TRBV6-5, the J gene TRBJ1-4; D uncertain. The CDR3 length is 15 residues. The germline gives CDR1 MNHEY, CDR2 SVGAGI. The V end was cut by 2 bases, the J end by 6 bases, with 13 bases between. CDR3 sequence (DNA): TGTGCCAGCAGTTACGGACCCGGGCGGGATGAAAAACTGTTTTTT. It is translated as CASSYGPGRDEKLFF.

This clonotype was seen ten or more times. V usage is TRBV21-1 and J usage is TRBJ1-5. TRBV21-1 is reported as a pseudogene. CDR3 length: 12 amino acids. The CDR3 loop is CASSPRVEPQHF. As DNA, the CDR3 is TGTGCCAGCAGCCCGCGTGTAGAGCCCCAGCATTTT.

J is TRBJ2-1 and V is TRBV12-3 or TRBV12-4; 9 nucleotides align to TRBD2. The V segment lost 6 bases and the J segment 10 bases; nucleotides outside the gene matches: 13. The CDR3 is 15 amino acids. The CDR3 nucleotides read TGTGCCAGCAGCCTCTTGATAGCGGGAGCTGAAGAGCAGTTCTTC. Protein sequence: CASSLLIAGAEEQFF.

This clonotype was recorded many times. A much larger clone differs by one base, so this may be a read error. J is TRBJ1-2 and V is TRBV6-5; possible D gene TRBD1, 5 bases. Deletions cut 7 bases from V and 13 bases from J, with 28 bases between. The CDR3 spans 15 residues. CDR1 is MNHEY and CDR2 is SVGAGI in the germline V gene. The CDR3 protein is CASKKFQPGPPVVTF. The CDR3 DNA is TGTGCCAGCAAAAAATTTCAACCGGGACCGCCGGTTGTCACCTTC.

There are many counts of this clonotype. This chain uses TRBV10-3 with TRBJ2-4; D remains ambiguous. This CDR3 comprises 13 residues. Trimming left V 0 bases short and J 5 bases short, with 5 bases between. In germline, CDR1 is ENHRY, CDR2 SYGVKD. CDR3 nucleotide sequence: TGTGCCATCAGTGAGTCGAACCAAAACATTCAGTACTTC. This codes for CAISESNQNIQYF.

This clonotype has a handful of counts. This chain links TRBV6-5 with TRBJ1-2; D perhaps matches TRBD1 (5 bases). CDR3 length equals 15 residues. Germline V gives CDR1 MNHEY, CDR2 SVGAGI. V was shortened by 6 bases and J by 2 bases, with 16 bases between the two germline ends. The DNA for the CDR3 is TGTGCCAGCAGCCCCACCTGGGGGGGAAACTATGGCTACACCTTC. Amino acid sequence: CASSPTWGGNYGYTF.

This clonotype was seen many times. The chain is built from TRBV10-3 and TRBJ2-1; D remains unclear. Germline CDR1 is ENHRY and CDR2 is SYGVKD. Trimming took 0 bases from V and 4 from J, leaving 7 bases between them. The CDR3 is 14 amino acids. The CDR3 DNA is TGTGCCATCAGTGAGTCGATGCCGTACAATGAGCAGTTCTTC. It codes for CAISESMPYNEQFF.

This chain joins TRBV5-1 and TRBJ1-2; 7 nucleotides align to TRBD1. This CDR3 has 14 residues. Germline V gene sequence: CDR1 SGHRS, CDR2 YFSETQ. The ends lost 0 bases at V and 6 bases at J; junction bases unmatched: 5. CDR3 region: CASSLGQGVDGYTF. The CDR3 DNA reads as TGCGCCAGCAGCTTGGGACAGGGAGTTGATGGCTACACCTTC.

This clonotype was recorded at least ten times. The gene calls are TRBV27 and TRBJ2-2, with D possibly TRBD2 on 6 matching bases. This CDR3 region has 16 residues. CDR1 is MNHEY and CDR2 is SMNVEV in the germline V gene (reference sequence). V lost 3 bases and J lost 3, with 14 bases in between. The DNA for the CDR3 is TGTGCCAGCAGTTTTCTTCTAGCGACCGACACCGGGGAGCTGTTTTTT. It specifies CASSFLLATDTGELFF.

To note about this clonotype: A single base separates this from a much larger clone, so it may be a read error. The V and J genes are TRBV3-1 and TRBJ1-4; maybe TRBD1 (5 bases). CDR1 is LGHDT and CDR2 is YNNKEL in the germline V gene (reference sequence). The length of the CDR3 is 15 residues. The CDR3 is CSSSPRQLTNEKLFF. CDR3 nucleotide sequence: TGTTCCAGCAGCCCTCGACAGCTAACTAATGAAAAACTGTTTTTT.

This clonotype was seen at least ten times. This chain connects TRBV15 to TRBJ1-2; D gene uncertain. This CDR3 spans 16 amino acids. The germline V gene encodes CDR1 LNHNV and CDR2 YYDKDF (reference sequence). The germline V and J ends were trimmed by 0 bases and 5 bases, with 16 bases remaining between them. The CDR3 loop reads CATSRDFAAVGYGYTF. The CDR3 region has the DNA TGTGCCACCAGCAGAGATTTCGCGGCAGTTGGTTATGGCTACACCTTC.

This clonotype was seen at least ten times. This rearrangement joins TRBV7-9 to TRBJ1-3; D is perhaps TRBD1 (5 bases). The CDR3 totals 18 residues. Trimming cost V 2 bases and J 1 base, with 18 bases left between them. CDR1 is SEHNR and CDR2 is FQNEAQ in the germline V gene (reference sequence). CDR3 in amino acids: CASSLLPAGTGSGNTIYF. The CDR3 nucleotides read TGTGCCAGCAGCTTACTCCCGGCGGGGACCGGGTCTGGAAACACCATATATTTT.

This clonotype was counted only a few times. J is TRBJ2-3 and V is TRBV20-1, with TRBD2 matching over 10 bases. This CDR3 has 14 amino acids. The V gene end was trimmed by 4 bases and the J gene end by 4 bases; junction bases not matched to a gene: 5. Per germline, CDR1 DFQATT and CDR2 SNEGSKA (reference sequence). The CDR3 spells CSAKAGGSADTQYF. The CDR3 DNA is TGCAGTGCTAAAGCGGGGGGGAGCGCAGATACGCAGTATTTT.

This clonotype was seen many times. This chain uses TRBV7-2 with TRBJ2-4; the match to TRBD1 covers 7 bases. The CDR3 has 16 amino acids. The germline gives CDR1 SGHTA, CDR2 FQGNSA. Losses at the gene ends were 1 base for V and 1 base for J; bases not matched to a gene: 4. The CDR3 DNA sequence: TGTGCCAGCAGCTTAGTTAGGGGGCAGGCCAAAAACATTCAGTACTTC. This codes for CASSLVRGQAKNIQYF.